This TCR beta chain originates from a study of beta chain features in type 1 diabetes. The overall study: Patients and healthy donors were similar in age, gender and cell yields. Sorted cells, 90 million to 130 million in number, were examined across all samples.

Cell sorting via CD45RO/CCR7/CD25/CD127/CD95/CD27 was performed to obtain CD4+ naive, central memory, regulatory and stem cell-like memory cells. Expressed TCRB transcripts were sequenced because the isolated RNA had all been reverse transcribed beforehand. Profiling relied on immunoSEQ multiplex PCR, and the TCRdb table lists in-frame clones only, not all of them. The profile shows roughly 240,000 clones, about 63% of them singletons. Whole-study results and caveats: The study found that naive, central memory and Treg TCRB repertoires appeared more similar in patients than in healthy donors.

Notes on this clone: What it binds is unknown.

V was clipped by 3 bases and J by 3 bases; unmatched bases: 9. Germline V gene data show CDR1 as MGHRA and CDR2 as YSYEKL. This CDR3 has 16 residues. Sequencing was done on a sample of naive CD4+ T cells from blood. The J gene is TRBJ2-3, the V gene TRBV4-1, with 7 bases matching TRBD2. This clonotype originated in a man aged 25 to 40 in good health. CDR3 sequence (DNA): TGCGCCAGCAGCCAGCGGAGCGGGACGAGTACAGATACGCAGTATTTT. This translates into CASSQRSGTSTDTQYF.